What follows are 21 T cell receptor beta chains derived from one specimen sequenced in a study of shared clonotypes between healthy human individuals. Measured with immunoSEQ multiplex PCR; TCRdb has only the in-frame clones, and not every one. This table holds around 2,000,000 clones, just under 95% found once. CD8 cells classed as naive were CD45RO-negative and positively selected for CCR7, excluding terminally differentiated effector memory CD45RA+ cells. Material for sequencing was naive CD8+ T cells sorted from blood. These receptors were collected from a man between 18 and 29 years old in good health.

The J gene is TRBJ1-4, the V gene TRBV28; D is unclear. Between the trimmed V and J ends, which lost 3 bases and 5 bases, there was a span of 7 bases. CDR3 length: 13 amino acids. Germline V gene sequence: CDR1 MDHEN, CDR2 SYDVKM. CDR3 DNA: TGTGCCAGCAGTTTCGGCAGGAATGAAAAACTGTTTTTT. As protein: CASSFGRNEKLFF.

V usage is TRBV4-3 and J usage is TRBJ1-2, with 8 bases identical to TRBD1. This CDR3 is built from 17 residues. The ends lost 0 bases at V and 8 bases at J; junction bases unmatched: 14. CDR1 and CDR2 (germline): LGHNA, YSLEER. The CDR3 nucleotides read TGCGCCAGCAGCCAAGATTGGGGGACAGGCGCTCAATTAGGCTACACCTTC. Its protein product is CASSQDWGTGAQLGYTF.

Notes on this clone: Other DNA sequences in this specimen translate into the identical CDR3. This rearrangement joins TRBV9 to TRBJ2-7; TRBD2 is a possible D gene (6 bases). Germline-derived CDR1 and CDR2 are SGDLS and YYNGEE. The CDR3 consists of 14 residues. Trimming cost V 2 bases and J 2 bases, with 11 bases left between them. CDR3 amino acids: CASSVGGGTYEQYF. CDR3 nucleotide sequence: TGTGCCAGCAGCGTGGGGGGAGGAACCTACGAGCAGTACTTC.

J is TRBJ2-3 and V is TRBV7-9; 9 bases agree with TRBD1. CDR1 is SEHNR and CDR2 is FQNEAQ in the germline V gene (reference sequence). The CDR3 has 18 amino acids. V shed 1 base and J 2 bases; nucleotides not matched to a gene: 10. The CDR3 nucleotides are TGTGCCAGCAGCTTAGGGCCCCACAGGGGGCGCGTCACAGATACGCAGTATTTT. Translation gives CASSLGPHRGRVTDTQYF. The full variable domain, with the rest looked up from reference TRBV7-9 and TRBJ2-3, is DTGVSQNPRHKITKRGQNVTFRCDPISEHNRLYWYRQTLGQGPEFLTYFQNEAQLEKSRLLSDRFSAERPKGSFSTLEIQRTEQGDSAMYLCASSLGPHRGRVTDTQYFGPGTRLTVL.

This chain connects TRBV28 to TRBJ2-1; TRBD1 is a possible D gene (5 bases). The V end lost 3 bases, the J end lost 4 bases, and 7 bases lay between the germline ends. The CDR3 contains 13 residues. The germline CDR1 and CDR2 sequences are MDHEN and SYDVKM. The CDR3 DNA reads as TGTGCCAGCAGTTTCCAGGGTTACAATGAGCAGTTCTTC. Its translation: CASSFQGYNEQFF.

The chain uses TRBV27 and TRBJ1-4, with D maybe TRBD1 (5 bases). Trimming removed 4 bases at V and 7 bases at J, with 19 bases between. Germline CDR1 MNHEY, CDR2 SMNVEV (reference sequence). The CDR3 extends over 16 amino acids. DNA of the CDR3: TGTGCCAGCAGTTACCGACAGAGGCTTGGGATTGAAAAACTGTTTTTT. This codes for CASSYRQRLGIEKLFF.

Of note for this clone: Other DNA sequences in the same sample also yield this CDR3. The chain has TRBV19 and TRBJ2-7; a weak D match, TRBD1 (6 bases). V lost 5 bases and J 0 bases, leaving 8 bases between the germline ends. CDR3 length equals 13 residues. Germline lookup yields CDR1 LNHDA and CDR2 SQIVND (reference sequence). CDR3 region: CASSYRDSYEQYF. The CDR3 DNA is TGTGCCAGTAGTTACAGGGACTCCTACGAGCAGTACTTC.

The CDR3 loop reads CASSYGAGSGELFF. The CDR3 bases are TGTGCCAGCAGTTATGGGGCGGGGTCCGGGGAGCTGTTTTTT. The V and J genes are TRBV27 and TRBJ2-2; TRBD2 might be the D (6 bases). The V gene's germline CDR1 is MNHEY and CDR2 SMNVEV (reference sequence). The CDR3 consists of 14 residues. V was pared by 4 bases and J by 6 bases, with 12 bases between.

This chain links TRBV2 with TRBJ1-2; the D is unclear. V was cut by 8 bases and J by 7 bases, with 11 bases left in between. Per the germline V gene, CDR1 is SNHLY and CDR2 is FYNNEI. This CDR3 has 11 amino acids. The CDR3 is CASGPDPGYTF. The CDR3 DNA sequence: TGTGCCAGCGGGCCAGACCCTGGCTACACCTTC.

The chain employs TRBV7-9 and TRBJ1-4; D is uncertain. The CDR3 totals 15 residues. With 1 base removed from V and 3 bases from J, the gap between germline ends came to 9 bases. In germline, CDR1 is SEHNR, CDR2 FQNEAQ (reference sequence). CDR3 sequence: CASSLEGYSNEKLFF. The CDR3 region has the DNA TGTGCCAGCAGCTTAGAAGGTTATTCTAATGAAAAACTGTTTTTT.

This sequence joins TRBV6-6 and TRBJ1-1; tentative D call: TRBD1 (5 bases). Germline CDR1 is MNHNY and CDR2 is SVGAGI (reference sequence). The CDR3 covers 15 residues. The V end was cut by 5 bases, the J end by 4 bases, with 17 bases between. Written as DNA, the CDR3 is TGTGCCAGCAGTGAGACCGGGACGGGGGGCACTGAAGCTTTCTTT. Translation: CASSETGTGGTEAFF.

The sample holds a few counts of this clone. This chain connects TRBV4-1 to TRBJ1-2; unclear D gene. Per germline, CDR1 MGHRA and CDR2 YSYEKL. V was pared by 0 bases and J by 8 bases, with 13 bases between. The CDR3 runs to 14 residues. This chain's CDR3 is CASSQDSWEYGYTF. The CDR3, as DNA: TGCGCCAGCAGCCAAGATTCGTGGGAATACGGCTACACCTTC.

This clone was seen ten or more times. In the same sample, other DNA sequences code for this CDR3. This chain uses TRBV5-4 with TRBJ2-7; D not resolved. The germline V gene has CDR1 SGHNT and CDR2 YYREEE (reference sequence). The V and J ends lost 0 bases and 4 bases respectively, with 2 bases between them. The CDR3 is 11 residues long. The CDR3 spells CASSLGYEQYF. DNA for the CDR3: TGTGCCAGCAGCTTGGGGTACGAGCAGTACTTC.

In the case of this clone: One junction end disagrees with the germline gene, perhaps due to a read error. The gene calls are TRBV7-7 and TRBJ2-5; D possibly corresponds to TRBD2 (6 bases). The CDR3 extends over 15 amino acids. The germline gives CDR1 SSHAT, CDR2 FNYEAQ (reference sequence). This chain's CDR3 is CASSLEASESETQYF. The CDR3 nucleotides are TGTGCTAGCAGCTTAGAGGCTAGCGAGTCGGAGACCCAGTACTTC.

The chain's CDR3 is CASSSGQESSYEQYF. CDR3 bases: TGCGCCAGCAGCTCCGGACAGGAGAGCTCCTACGAGCAGTACTTC. This chain uses TRBV4-1 with TRBJ2-7; 7 bases match TRBD1. CDR1 and CDR2 from the germline V gene are MGHRA and YSYEKL. The trim removed 5 bases at V and 0 bases at J, leaving 7 bases unmatched. The CDR3 sequence is 15 residues long.

The V call is TRBV5-4, the J call TRBJ1-1; TRBD1 agrees at 12 bases. Germline assignment: CDR1 SGHNT and CDR2 YYREEE (reference sequence). The length of the CDR3 is 18 residues. With V trimmed by 2 bases and J by 1 base, 9 bases remained unmatched. CDR3 amino acids: CASSFGTGGAYQNTEAFF. In DNA, the CDR3 is TGTGCCAGCAGCTTTGGGACAGGGGGCGCCTACCAGAACACTGAAGCTTTCTTT.

The chain combines TRBV5-4 with TRBJ1-2, with 9 nucleotides matching TRBD1. This CDR3 region has 15 residues. V gave up 4 bases and J gave up 7 bases; unmatched junction bases: 11. Looked up from germline, CDR1 is SGHNT and CDR2 is YYREEE (reference sequence). The CDR3 is CASSGTGGEGGGYTF. As DNA, the CDR3 is TGTGCCAGCAGCGGAACAGGGGGCGAGGGTGGTGGCTACACCTTC.

This clone was seen once. DNA of the CDR3: TGTGCCAGCAGCTCGAGGGTGGGCGGAGCGGGGGGTTTCGAGCAGTACTTC. The encoded protein is CASSSRVGGAGGFEQYF. The chain links TRBV9 to TRBJ2-7; 9 positions agree with TRBD2. There are 17 residues in the CDR3. Per germline, CDR1 SGDLS and CDR2 YYNGEE. V trimming: 4 bases; J trimming: 6 bases; junction bases outside the gene matches: 17.

Details on this clone: Other nucleotide sequences from this sample produce the same CDR3. This chain uses TRBV9 with TRBJ1-1; no firm D call. The V gene's germline CDR1 is SGDLS and CDR2 YYNGEE. The CDR3 extends over 14 amino acids. Trimming took off 0 bases at V and 4 bases at J, with 10 bases between the two ends. CDR3 nucleotide sequence: TGTGCCAGCAGCGTAGGGGCCGGATCCACTGAAGCTTTCTTT. Protein product: CASSVGAGSTEAFF.

The chain recombines TRBV15 with TRBJ2-1; D gene unclear. Trimming took 0 bases from V and 5 from J, leaving 20 bases between them. This CDR3 spans 18 amino acids. Germline CDR1 is LNHNV and CDR2 is YYDKDF (reference sequence). Here the CDR3 reads CATSRELISHTNDNEQFF. The CDR3 coding sequence is TGTGCCACCAGCAGAGAATTAATCAGCCACACGAACGACAATGAGCAGTTCTTC.

This chain joins TRBV4-2 and TRBJ2-5, with 10 bases matching TRBD1. Germline CDR1 reads LGHNA; CDR2 reads YNFKEQ. There are 16 residues in the CDR3. The J segment lost 5 bases and the V segment lost 2 bases, leaving 8 bases of the junction unmatched. CDR3 residues: CASSQPGTGDEETQYF. The CDR3 DNA is TGTGCCAGCAGCCAACCCGGGACAGGGGATGAGGAGACCCAGTACTTC.